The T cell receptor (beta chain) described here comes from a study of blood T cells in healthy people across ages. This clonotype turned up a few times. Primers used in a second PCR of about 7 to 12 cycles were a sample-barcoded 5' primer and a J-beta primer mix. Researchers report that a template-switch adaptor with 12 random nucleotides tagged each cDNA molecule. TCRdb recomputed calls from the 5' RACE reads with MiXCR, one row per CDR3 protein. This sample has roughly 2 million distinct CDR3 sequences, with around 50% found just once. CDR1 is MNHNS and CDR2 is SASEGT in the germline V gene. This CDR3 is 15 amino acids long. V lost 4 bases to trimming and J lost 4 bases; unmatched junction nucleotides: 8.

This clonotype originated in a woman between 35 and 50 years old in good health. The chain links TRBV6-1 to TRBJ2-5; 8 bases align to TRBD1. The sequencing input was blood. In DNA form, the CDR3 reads TGTGCCAGCAGTGTTAGTGGACAGGGCACAGAGACCCAGTACTTC. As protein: CASSVSGQGTETQYF.